A single T cell receptor (beta chain) is shown here with its context. Its antigen remains unidentified. Germline CDR1 is SGHAT and CDR2 is FQNNGV. With 0 bases removed from V and 7 bases from J, the gap between germline ends came to 13 bases. The CDR3 extends over 14 amino acids. One entry per CDR3 protein, called by TCRdb with MiXCR from the PCR reads. Of hundreds of thousands of distinct CDR3 sequences listed, roughly 23% are singletons. This entry comes from a study of molecular identifiers for immune sequencing clone quantification. General study points: Jurkat TCR RNA that was spiked in from one cell was reportedly detectable among approximately 900,000 naive cells.

The chain links TRBV11-2 to TRBJ2-7; a possible D gene is TRBD1 (6 bases). This receptor was taken from a human donor in good health. Some libraries in this study had Jurkat cell RNA spiked in. The sample taken for sequencing was naive CD8+ T cells from blood, with Jurkat cell RNA spiked in. Subset defined: FACS-sorted CD8+CD4-CCR7+CD45RA+ naive T cells. CDR3 coding DNA: TGTGCCAGCAGCTTAGATAGCAGGGGATGGGAGCAGTACTTC. Protein sequence: CASSLDSRGWEQYF.